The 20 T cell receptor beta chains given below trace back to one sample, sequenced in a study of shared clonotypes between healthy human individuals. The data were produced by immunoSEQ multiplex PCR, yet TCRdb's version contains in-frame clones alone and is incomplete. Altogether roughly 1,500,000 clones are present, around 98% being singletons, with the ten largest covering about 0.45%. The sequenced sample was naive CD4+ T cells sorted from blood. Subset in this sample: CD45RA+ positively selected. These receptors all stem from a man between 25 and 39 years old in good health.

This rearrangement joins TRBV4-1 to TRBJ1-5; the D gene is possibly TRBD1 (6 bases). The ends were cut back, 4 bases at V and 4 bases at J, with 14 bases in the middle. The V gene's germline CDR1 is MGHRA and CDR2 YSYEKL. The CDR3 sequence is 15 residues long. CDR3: CASSPITGNNQPQHF. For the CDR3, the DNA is TGCGCCAGCAGCCCCATAACAGGGAATAATCAGCCCCAGCATTTT.

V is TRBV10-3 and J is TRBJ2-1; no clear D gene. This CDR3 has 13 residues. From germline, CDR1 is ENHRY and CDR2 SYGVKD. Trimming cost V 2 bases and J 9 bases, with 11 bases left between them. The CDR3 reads CAISEVMLGEQFF. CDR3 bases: TGTGCCATCAGTGAGGTGATGTTAGGTGAGCAGTTCTTC.

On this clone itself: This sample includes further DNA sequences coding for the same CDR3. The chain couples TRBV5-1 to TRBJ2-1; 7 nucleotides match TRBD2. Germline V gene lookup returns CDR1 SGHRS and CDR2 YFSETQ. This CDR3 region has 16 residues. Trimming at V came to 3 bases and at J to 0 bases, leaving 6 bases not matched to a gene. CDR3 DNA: TGCGCCAGCAGCTACTTAGCGGGTGACTCCTACAATGAGCAGTTCTTC. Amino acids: CASSYLAGDSYNEQFF. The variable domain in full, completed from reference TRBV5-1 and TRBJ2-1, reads KAGVTQTPRYLIKTRGQQVTLSCSPISGHRSVSWYQQTPGQGLQFLFEYFSETQRNKGNFPGRFSGRQFSNSRSEMNVSTLELGDSALYLCASSYLAGDSYNEQFFGPGTRLTVL.

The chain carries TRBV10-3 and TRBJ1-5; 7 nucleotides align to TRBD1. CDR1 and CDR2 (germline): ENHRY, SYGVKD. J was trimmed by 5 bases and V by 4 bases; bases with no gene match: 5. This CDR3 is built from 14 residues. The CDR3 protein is CAISVQGYDQPQHF. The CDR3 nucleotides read TGTGCCATCAGTGTACAGGGGTACGATCAGCCCCAGCATTTT.

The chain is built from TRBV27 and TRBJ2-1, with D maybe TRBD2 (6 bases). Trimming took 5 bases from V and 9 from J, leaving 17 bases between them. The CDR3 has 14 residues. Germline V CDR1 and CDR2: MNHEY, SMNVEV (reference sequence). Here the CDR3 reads CASSPYGSLGEQFF. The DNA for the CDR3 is TGTGCCAGCAGTCCGTACGGGAGTTTAGGTGAGCAGTTCTTC.

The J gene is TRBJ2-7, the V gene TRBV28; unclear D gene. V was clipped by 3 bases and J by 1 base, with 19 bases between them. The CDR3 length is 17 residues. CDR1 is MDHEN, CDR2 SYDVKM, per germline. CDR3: CASSFGYRFSLSYEQYF. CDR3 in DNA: TGTGCCAGCAGTTTCGGCTATCGGTTCTCCCTTTCCTACGAGCAGTACTTC.

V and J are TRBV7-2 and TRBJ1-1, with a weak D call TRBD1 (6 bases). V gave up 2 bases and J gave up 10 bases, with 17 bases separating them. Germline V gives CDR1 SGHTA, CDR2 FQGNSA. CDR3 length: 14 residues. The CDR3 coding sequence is TGTGCCAGCAGCTTAAAGGGGGGCGCAATGGGAGCTTTCTTT. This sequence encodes CASSLKGGAMGAFF.

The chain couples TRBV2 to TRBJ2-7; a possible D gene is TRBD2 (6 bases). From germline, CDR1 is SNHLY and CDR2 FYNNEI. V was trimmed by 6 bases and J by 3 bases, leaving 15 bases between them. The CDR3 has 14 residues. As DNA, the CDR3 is TGTGCCAGCAGACGGGGAGGCCAGAACTACGAGCAGTACTTC. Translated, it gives CASRRGGQNYEQYF.

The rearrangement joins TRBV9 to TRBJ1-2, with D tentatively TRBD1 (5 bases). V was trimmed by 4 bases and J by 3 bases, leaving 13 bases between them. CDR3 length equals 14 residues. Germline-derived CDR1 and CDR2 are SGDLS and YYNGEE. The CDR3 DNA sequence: TGTGCCAGCAGCCCCACGGGGGGTGACTATGGCTACACCTTC. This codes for CASSPTGGDYGYTF.

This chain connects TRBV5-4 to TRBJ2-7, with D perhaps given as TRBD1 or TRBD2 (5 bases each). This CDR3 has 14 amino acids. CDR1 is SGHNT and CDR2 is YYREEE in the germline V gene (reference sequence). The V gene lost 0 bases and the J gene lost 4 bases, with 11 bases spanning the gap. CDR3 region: CASSLGGTTYEQYF. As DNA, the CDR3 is TGTGCCAGCAGCTTGGGAGGGACGACTTACGAGCAGTACTTC. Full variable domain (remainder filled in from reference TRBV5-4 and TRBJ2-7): ETGVTQSPTHLIKTRGQQVTLRCSSQSGHNTVSWYQQALGQGPQFIFQYYREEENGRGNFPPRFSGLQFPNYSSELNVNALELDDSALYLCASSLGGTTYEQYFGPGTRLTVT.

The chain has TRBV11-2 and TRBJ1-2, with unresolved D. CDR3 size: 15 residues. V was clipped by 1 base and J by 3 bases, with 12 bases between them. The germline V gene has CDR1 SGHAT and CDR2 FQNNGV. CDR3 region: CASSLALTGYYGYTF. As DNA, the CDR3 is TGTGCCAGCAGCTTAGCGTTGACGGGGTACTATGGCTACACCTTC.

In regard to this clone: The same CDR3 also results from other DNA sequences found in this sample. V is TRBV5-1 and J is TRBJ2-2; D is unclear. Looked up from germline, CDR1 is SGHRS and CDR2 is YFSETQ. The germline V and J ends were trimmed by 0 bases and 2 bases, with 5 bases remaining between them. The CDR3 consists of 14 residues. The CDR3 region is CASSLDRNTGELFF. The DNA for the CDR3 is TGCGCCAGCAGCTTGGATAGAAACACCGGGGAGCTGTTTTTT.

CDR3 in amino acids: CATHTGVQPQHF. CDR3 nucleotide sequence: TGTGCCACACATACAGGGGTGCAGCCCCAGCATTTT. The chain has TRBV6-5 and TRBJ1-5; 7 nucleotides match TRBD1. The CDR3 loop spans 12 amino acids. CDR1 and CDR2 (germline): MNHEY, SVGAGI. V lost 10 bases and J lost 7; bases outside the gene matches: 7.

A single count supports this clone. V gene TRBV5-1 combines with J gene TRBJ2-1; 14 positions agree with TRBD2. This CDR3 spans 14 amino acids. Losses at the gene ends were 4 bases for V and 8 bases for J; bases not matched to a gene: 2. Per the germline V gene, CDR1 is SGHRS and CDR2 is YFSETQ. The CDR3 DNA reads TGCGCCAGCAGCGGGACTAGCGGGAGTTATGAGCAGTTCTTC. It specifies CASSGTSGSYEQFF.

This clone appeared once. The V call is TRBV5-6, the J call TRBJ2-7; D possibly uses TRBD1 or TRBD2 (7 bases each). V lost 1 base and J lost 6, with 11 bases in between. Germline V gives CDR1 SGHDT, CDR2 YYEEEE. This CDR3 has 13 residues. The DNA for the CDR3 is TGTGCCAGCAGCTTGCCAGGGGGGGGCGAGCAGTACTTC. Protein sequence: CASSLPGGGEQYF.

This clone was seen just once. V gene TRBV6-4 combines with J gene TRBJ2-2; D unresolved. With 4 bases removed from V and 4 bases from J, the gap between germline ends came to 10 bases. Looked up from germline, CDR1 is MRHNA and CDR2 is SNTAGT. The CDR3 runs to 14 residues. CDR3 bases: TGTGCCAGCAGTGTAAACCGAATCACCGGGGAGCTGTTTTTT. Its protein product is CASSVNRITGELFF.

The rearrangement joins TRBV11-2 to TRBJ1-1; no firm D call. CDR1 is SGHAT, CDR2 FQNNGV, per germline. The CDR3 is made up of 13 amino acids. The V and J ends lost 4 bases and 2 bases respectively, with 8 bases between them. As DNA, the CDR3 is TGTGCCAGCAGCTGGATTGCAAACACTGAAGCTTTCTTT. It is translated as CASSWIANTEAFF.

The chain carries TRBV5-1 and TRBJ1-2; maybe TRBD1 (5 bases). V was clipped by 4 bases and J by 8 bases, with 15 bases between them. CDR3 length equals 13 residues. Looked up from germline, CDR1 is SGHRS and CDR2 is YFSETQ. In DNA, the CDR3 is TGCGCCAGCAGCCGGGACCCATTGGAGGGCTACACCTTC. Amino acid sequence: CASSRDPLEGYTF.

The CDR3 spells CASSLQGATGETQYF. The CDR3 DNA follows: TGTGCCAGCAGCTTACAGGGGGCGACAGGGGAGACCCAGTACTTC. The chain couples TRBV7-3 to TRBJ2-5; TRBD1 matches at 8 bases. Germline CDR1 and CDR2: SGHTA and FQGTGA. V trimming: 2 bases; J trimming: 5 bases; junction bases outside the gene matches: 7. This CDR3 region has 15 residues. Full variable domain (outside the CDR3, taken from reference TRBV7-3 and TRBJ2-5): GAGVSQTPSNKVTEKGKYVELRCDPISGHTALYWYRQSLGQGPEFLIYFQGTGAADDSGLPNDRFFAVRPEGSVSTLKIQRTERGDSAVYLCASSLQGATGETQYFGPGTRLLVL.

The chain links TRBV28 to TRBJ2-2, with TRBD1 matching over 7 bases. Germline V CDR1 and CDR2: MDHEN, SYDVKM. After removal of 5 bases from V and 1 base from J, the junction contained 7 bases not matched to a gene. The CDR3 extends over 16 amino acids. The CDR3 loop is CASSPPGQLNTGELFF. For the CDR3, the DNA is TGTGCCAGCAGTCCCCCGGGACAGTTGAACACCGGGGAGCTGTTTTTT.